These 2 T cell receptor beta chains share one sample of origin, sequenced in a study of blood T cells in healthy people across ages. Alongside a J-beta primer mix, a sample-barcoded 5' primer served in a second PCR lasting roughly 6 to 12 cycles. TCRdb reprocessed the 5' RACE reads via MiXCR and lists one record per CDR3 protein. The table records roughly 1,800,000 distinct CDR3 sequences, around 50% of them present only once. Sample: blood. The source is a woman between 40 and 50 years old in good health.

This clonotype was picked up a small number of times. This chain connects TRBV24-1 to TRBJ1-2, with 7 bases aligning to TRBD1. Germline assignment: CDR1 KGHDR and CDR2 SFDVKD. The CDR3 has 13 residues. V shed 2 bases, J shed 5 bases, and the junction held 1 base outside the gene matches. Here the CDR3 DNA reads TGTGCCACCAGTGATTGGGACAGATATGGCTACACCTTC. This gives the protein CATSDWDRYGYTF.

V gene TRBV28 combines with J gene TRBJ1-1; no clear D. The CDR3 is 11 amino acids. Looked up from germline, CDR1 is MDHEN and CDR2 is SYDVKM. Trimming cost V 3 bases and J 10 bases, with 9 bases left between them. CDR3 region: CASSFREGAFF. CDR3 coding DNA: TGTGCCAGCAGTTTCCGGGAGGGAGCTTTCTTT.